This TCR beta chain was observed in a study of naive and memory T cell subsets. Study results and limitations: In naive cells, over 95% of TCR sequences were seen only once.

Two oligonucleotides, mixed equimolar, formed the beta constant-region primer covering TRBC1 and TRBC2. A 12-nucleotide UMI and the SP2 primer were added to the cDNA 3' end by oligonucleotide ligation. Each CDR3 protein is one row after TCRdb ran MiXCR on the UMI-ligation and nested PCR reads. Of under 40,000 distinct CDR3 sequences in the sample, more than 10% are singletons; the top ten hold around 20%. The J segment lost 4 bases and the V segment lost 3 bases, leaving 12 bases of the junction unmatched. The CDR3 length is 17 residues. Germline loops: CDR1 SGHVS, CDR2 FQNEAQ. On this clonotype: Its specificity is not known.

This TCR came from a human donor in good health. The chain joins TRBV7-8 to TRBJ2-1, with 7 positions matching TRBD2. Sequencing was done on a sample of effector memory CD4+ T cells from blood. The sample's subset: effector memory, CD45RA- CD27-. DNA of the CDR3: TGTGCCAGCAGCTTGGAGTCGGCGGGAGCCATATACAATGAGCAGTTCTTC. Its protein product is CASSLESAGAIYNEQFF.